The clone carrying this T cell receptor beta chain was seen once. The sample originates from a study of blood T cell repertoires in COVID-19. Study overall: COVID-19 samples, acute and convalescent, were from the United States, Italy and Spain. T cells, B-cell-depleted T cells, or PBMCs provided the cDNA or gDNA that served as material.

Original processing notes: How many nucleated cells were present was estimated from reference gene primer amplification. The repertoire was sequenced with immunoSEQ multiplex PCR; TCRdb's copy has only in-frame clones and lacks some. V, J and clone size were drawn from that table, and D and trimming were deduced from the DNA. In the table there are approximately 240,000 clones, around 85% of which are singletons. Germline loops: CDR1 LNHDA, CDR2 SQIVND (reference sequence). CDR3 length: 14 amino acids. The trim removed 4 bases at V and 4 bases at J, leaving 4 bases unmatched. The receptor was isolated from a woman in her thirties or forties with active or convalescent COVID-19. Sample: peripheral blood. The rearrangement joins TRBV19 to TRBJ1-1, with 9 bases fitting TRBD1. For the CDR3, the DNA is TGTGCCAGTAGTAGACAGACAGGGGGCACTGAAGCTTTCTTT. It codes for CASSRQTGGTEAFF.